This T cell receptor (beta chain) was sequenced for a study of a mutant IDH1 vaccine in newly diagnosed glioma (dated by TCRdb to the early 2020s). Background for the entire study: Eight vaccinations were administered to patients in weeks 1, 3, 5, 7, 11, 15, 19 and 23, corresponding to visits V03 through V10. Prior to enrollment, patients had been given standard therapy consisting of radiotherapy alone, temozolomide alone, or radiochemotherapy with temozolomide, with the combination given to most patients. For exploratory analyses, longitudinal TCRB deep sequencing was carried out in some 25 treated patients wherever samples were available. Six visits were used for peripheral blood collection: V03 (baseline), V05, V07, V10, V12 and V13. Vaccination was initiated 4-6 weeks after radiotherapy alone, or concurrently with temozolomide cycles in the chemotherapy-containing groups. Of the 25 to 40 treated patients, roughly 60% were male and around 40% were female, and the mean age was approximately 41 years. The paper as a whole reports these results and caveats: Selection of PBMC samples for TCRB deep sequencing was based on availability. Pseudoprogression appeared unrelated to alterations in the top peripheral T cell clonotypes detected by TCRB sequencing. Vaccine-induced immune responses across multiple MHC alleles were detected in approximately 93% of patients. According to the authors, sample limitations meant that analyses of patient blood samples could not be reproduced.

The V end gives up 2 bases and the J end 3 bases, leaving 9 bases in the junction not matched to a gene. Taken from cysteine to phenylalanine, the CDR3 has 17 residues. CDR3 DNA only is kept here, 51 bases in frame from base 1. CDR1 LNHNV and CDR2 YYDKDF were looked up in the germline V gene (reference sequence). What this sample's time point label stands for: week 23, last vaccination. Each vaccine dose was 300 ug of a 20-mer mutant IDH1 peptide in Montanide, given subcutaneously with topical imiquimod. All donors had newly diagnosed IDH1-mutant astrocytomas of WHO grade 3 or 4 that showed loss of nuclear ATRX. The samples were drawn from NOA16, a multicentre, single-arm, open-label phase I trial in Germany that tested a mutant IDH1 peptide vaccine in humans for the first time. The DNeasy Blood and Tissue Kit was used to extract genomic DNA from EDTA blood for TCRB sequencing. Concerning this clone: This clone's antigen is unknown. One base away there is no much larger clone; base qualities are not given.

The method was the immunoSEQ multiplex PCR assay. Following the manufacturer's protocol, the hsTCRB Kit was used to amplify rearranged TCR beta chain sequences. An Illumina MiSeq was used to sequence the TCRB libraries. As for the original processing: The kit vendor's proprietary platform handled demultiplexing, trimming and gene mapping. The immuneACCESS repertoire file appears here via TCRdb, limited to in-frame rearrangements. These files lack a portion of the clones; in checked studies, under half of the deficit traces to unresolved V genes, and the cause of the others is not known. The DNA was the basis for D and trimming; V, J and clone size are from that table. The sample table lists 41,000 or so clones, around 78% of them with a count of one. Around 6.6% of the sample is held by the ten biggest clonotypes.

This sequence uses TRBV15 and TRBJ1-5, with 8 junctional bases fitting TRBD1. The material sequenced was PBMCs, taken from a glioma patient whose treatment included an IDH1 peptide vaccine. This TCR came from a middle-aged woman with glioma. Some clones in this sample may be carry-over from other donors' samples. The CDR3 region has the sequence CATSRTRDRSINQPQHF. Read as DNA, the sequence is TGTGCCACCAGCAGAACCCGGGACAGGAGCATCAATCAGCCCCAGCATTTT.